The 13 T cell receptor beta chains below were found in one sample sequenced in a study of blood T cell repertoires in COVID-19. Using immunoSEQ multiplex PCR, the repertoire was profiled, and TCRdb retains in-frame clones only, with some absent. Of some 500,000 clones in the sample, roughly 88% were seen once. Sequencing was done on a sample of PBMCs or T cells enriched from blood (not recorded which). The receptors derive from a woman aged 40 to 50 who had recovered from COVID-19.

The chain joins TRBV15 to TRBJ1-5; D is possibly TRBD1 (5 bases). V lost 3 bases and J 3 bases, leaving 6 bases between the germline ends. Germline CDR1 LNHNV, CDR2 YYDKDF (reference sequence). The CDR3 is 13 amino acids. The DNA for the CDR3 is TGTGCCACCAGCAGGGACATCAATCAGCCCCAGCATTTT. Residues: CATSRDINQPQHF.

The rearrangement links TRBV19 to TRBJ1-1, with TRBD1 matching over 11 bases. Trimming at V came to 6 bases and at J to 4 bases, leaving 7 bases not matched to a gene. The CDR3 loop spans 15 amino acids. Per the germline V gene, CDR1 is LNHDA and CDR2 is SQIVND (reference sequence). The CDR3 sequence is CASRWTGGKSTEAFF. CDR3 DNA: TGTGCCAGTAGATGGACAGGGGGCAAGTCCACTGAAGCTTTCTTT.

The V and J genes are TRBV7-2 and TRBJ1-1; D is unresolved. V was cut by 0 bases and J by 1 base, with 6 bases left in between. CDR1 is SGHTA, CDR2 FQGNSA, per germline. CDR3 length: 14 amino acids. CDR3: CASSLAPRNTEAFF. CDR3 DNA sequence: TGTGCCAGCAGCTTAGCCCCTAGGAACACTGAAGCTTTCTTT.

This clone was observed a single time. The CDR3 DNA sequence: TGCAGCGTTGAATTGGGACTTATAATAGGGACCCAGTACTTC. It codes for CSVELGLIIGTQYF. V gene TRBV29-1 combines with J gene TRBJ2-5, with D possibly TRBD2 on 6 matching bases. CDR1 and CDR2 from the germline V gene are SQVTM and ANQGSEA. The CDR3 is 14 amino acids. Trimming stripped 2 bases from V and 7 bases from J, with 17 bases between.

The rearrangement uses TRBV18 and TRBJ2-2; D is unresolved. In germline, CDR1 is KGHSH, CDR2 LQKENI. V was clipped by 2 bases and J by 8 bases, with 9 bases between them. There are 13 residues in the CDR3. The CDR3 loop is CASSPSYPGELFF. CDR3 nucleotides: TGTGCCAGCTCACCAAGCTACCCGGGGGAGCTGTTTTTT.

J is TRBJ1-2 and V is TRBV7-9; D is perhaps TRBD1 (6 bases). Trimming stripped 4 bases from V and 4 bases from J, with 10 bases between. The CDR3 runs 13 residues. Per the germline V gene, CDR1 is SEHNR and CDR2 is FQNEAQ (reference sequence). For the CDR3, the DNA is TGTGCCAGCAGCTCAGGACAGATCTATGGCTACACCTTC. It encodes CASSSGQIYGYTF. Combining the CDR3 with reference TRBV7-9 and TRBJ1-2 gives the whole variable domain DTGVSQNPRHKITKRGQNVTFRCDPISEHNRLYWYRQTLGQGPEFLTYFQNEAQLEKSRLLSDRFSAERPKGSFSTLEIQRTEQGDSAMYLCASSSGQIYGYTFGSGTRLTVV.

The rearrangement uses TRBV11-2 and TRBJ1-6, with D uncertain. Per the germline V gene, CDR1 is SGHAT and CDR2 is FQNNGV. V was trimmed by 2 bases and J by 7 bases, leaving 9 bases between them. CDR3 size: 14 residues. In DNA form, the CDR3 reads TGTGCCAGCAGCTTAAAGATCGGGAATTCACCCCTCCACTTT. Its protein is CASSLKIGNSPLHF. Complete variable domain (other parts from reference TRBV11-2 and TRBJ1-6): EAGVAQSPRYKIIEKRQSVAFWCNPISGHATLYWYQQILGQGPKLLIQFQNNGVVDDSQLPKDRFSAERLKGVDSTLKIQPAKLEDSAVYLCASSLKIGNSPLHFGNGTRLTVT.

Here the CDR3 DNA reads TGTGCCAGTAAACGGACAGTCAATCAGCCCCAGCATTTT. Its translation is CASKRTVNQPQHF. The V call is TRBV19, the J call TRBJ1-5; possibly TRBD1 for D (6 bases). Germline V CDR1 and CDR2: LNHDA, SQIVND (reference sequence). Trimming took 7 bases from V and 3 from J, leaving 10 bases between them. The CDR3 runs 13 residues.

The rearrangement links TRBV3-1 (or the pseudogene TRBV3-2) to TRBJ1-5; D not resolved. Trimming left V 0 bases short and J 6 bases short, with 6 bases between. This CDR3 contains 13 residues. CDR1 LGHDT and CDR2 YNNKEL come from the germline V gene (reference sequence). CDR3 coding DNA: TGTGCCAGCAGCCAAGATGAGGTTCAGCCCCAGCATTTT. Translated: CASSQDEVQPQHF.

This clone was counted between two and nine times. The chain is built from TRBV3-1 (or the pseudogene TRBV3-2) and TRBJ1-3; a possible D gene is TRBD1 (6 bases). CDR3 length equals 16 residues. CDR1 is LGHDT and CDR2 is YNNKEL in the germline V gene (reference sequence). The V end lost 3 bases, the J end lost 1 base, and 13 bases lay between the germline ends. CDR3 in amino acids: CASSHRGRGSGNTIYF. CDR3 DNA: TGTGCCAGCAGCCACCGCGGCAGGGGATCTGGAAACACCATATATTTT.

V usage is TRBV24-1 and J usage is TRBJ1-1; 9 bases map to TRBD1. V shed 3 bases and J 3 bases; nucleotides not matched to a gene: 4. Germline CDR1 KGHDR, CDR2 SFDVKD. The CDR3 runs 15 residues. CDR3 DNA sequence: TGTGCCACCAGTGATCCTCGGACAGGGGACACTGAAGCTTTCTTT. Protein product: CATSDPRTGDTEAFF.

The chain couples TRBV4-2 to TRBJ2-7; possible D gene TRBD2, 6 bases. Trimming removed 5 bases at V and 7 bases at J, with 21 bases between. Germline lookup yields CDR1 LGHNA and CDR2 YNFKEQ. There are 15 residues in the CDR3. The CDR3 nucleotides are TGTGCCAGCAGCAAAACCGGGACGGGGGTGGAGGAGCAGTACTTC. As protein: CASSKTGTGVEEQYF.

V gene TRBV6-6 combines with J gene TRBJ1-4; D gene uncertain. Trimming removed 0 bases from V and 5 bases from J, with 13 bases in between. This CDR3 comprises 16 residues. Germline V gene data show CDR1 as MNHNY and CDR2 as SVGAGI (reference sequence). The CDR3 nucleotides read TGTGCCAGCAGTTACTCGATCCCCGGCAGGAATGAAAAACTGTTTTTT. It codes for CASSYSIPGRNEKLFF.